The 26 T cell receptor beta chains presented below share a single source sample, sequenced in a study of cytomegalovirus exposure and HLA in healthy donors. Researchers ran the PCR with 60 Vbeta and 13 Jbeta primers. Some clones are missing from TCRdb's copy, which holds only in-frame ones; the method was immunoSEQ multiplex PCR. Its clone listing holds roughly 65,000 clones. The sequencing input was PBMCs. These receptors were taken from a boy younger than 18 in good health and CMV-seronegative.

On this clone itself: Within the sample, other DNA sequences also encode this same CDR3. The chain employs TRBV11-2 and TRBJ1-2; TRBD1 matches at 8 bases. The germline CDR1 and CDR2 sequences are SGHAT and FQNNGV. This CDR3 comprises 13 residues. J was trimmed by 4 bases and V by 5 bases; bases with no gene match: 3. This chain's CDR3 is CASSLGQVYGYTF. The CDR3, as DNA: TGTGCCAGCAGCCTGGGACAGGTCTATGGCTACACCTTC.

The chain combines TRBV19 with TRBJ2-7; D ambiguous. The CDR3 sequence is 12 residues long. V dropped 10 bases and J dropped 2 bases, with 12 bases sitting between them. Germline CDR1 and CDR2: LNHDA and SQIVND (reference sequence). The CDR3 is CATSPGPYEQYF. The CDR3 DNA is TGTGCCACCTCCCCCGGTCCCTACGAGCAGTACTTC.

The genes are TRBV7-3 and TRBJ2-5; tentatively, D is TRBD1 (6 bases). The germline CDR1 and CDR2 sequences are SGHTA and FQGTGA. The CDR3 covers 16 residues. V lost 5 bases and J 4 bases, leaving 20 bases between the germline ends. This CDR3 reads CASSRTVGQGRETQYF. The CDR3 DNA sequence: TGTGCCAGCAGCCGTACGGTTGGGCAGGGGCGAGAGACCCAGTACTTC.

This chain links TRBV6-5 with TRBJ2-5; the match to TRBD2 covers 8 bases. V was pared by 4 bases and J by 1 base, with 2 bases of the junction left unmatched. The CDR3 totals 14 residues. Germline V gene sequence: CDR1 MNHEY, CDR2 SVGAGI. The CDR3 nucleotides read TGTGCCAGCAGTTCCCTAGCGGGCCAAGAGACCCAGTACTTC. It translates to CASSSLAGQETQYF.

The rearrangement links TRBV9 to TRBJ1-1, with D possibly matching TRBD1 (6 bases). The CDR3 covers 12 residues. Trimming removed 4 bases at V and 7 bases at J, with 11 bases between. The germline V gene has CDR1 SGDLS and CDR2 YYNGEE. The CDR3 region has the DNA TGTGCCAGCAGCCCAGGACAGAGTGAAGCTTTCTTT. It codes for CASSPGQSEAFF.

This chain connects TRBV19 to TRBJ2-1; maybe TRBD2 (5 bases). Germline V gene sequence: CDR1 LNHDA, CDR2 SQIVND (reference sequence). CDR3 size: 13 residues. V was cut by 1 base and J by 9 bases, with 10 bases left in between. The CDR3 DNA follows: TGTGCCAGTAGTATAGTTCGGGGTAGTGAGCAGTTCTTC. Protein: CASSIVRGSEQFF.

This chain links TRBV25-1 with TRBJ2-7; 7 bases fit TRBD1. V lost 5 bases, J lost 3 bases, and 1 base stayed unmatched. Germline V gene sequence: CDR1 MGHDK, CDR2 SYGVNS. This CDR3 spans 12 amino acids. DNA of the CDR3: TGTGCCAGCAGTAGACAGGGCTACGAGCAGTACTTC. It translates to CASSRQGYEQYF.

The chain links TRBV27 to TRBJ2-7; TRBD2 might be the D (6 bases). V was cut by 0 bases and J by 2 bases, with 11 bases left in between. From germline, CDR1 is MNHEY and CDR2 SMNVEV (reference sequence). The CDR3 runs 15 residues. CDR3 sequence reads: CASSLSAEGAYEQYF. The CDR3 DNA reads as TGTGCCAGCAGTTTATCTGCGGAGGGAGCCTACGAGCAGTACTTC.

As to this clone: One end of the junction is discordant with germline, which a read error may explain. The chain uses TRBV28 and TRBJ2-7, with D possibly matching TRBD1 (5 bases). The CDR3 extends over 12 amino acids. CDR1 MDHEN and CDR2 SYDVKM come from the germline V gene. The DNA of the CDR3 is TGTGCCAGCAGTCAAAGGACATTTTCAGGGCACTTC. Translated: CASSQRTFSGHF.

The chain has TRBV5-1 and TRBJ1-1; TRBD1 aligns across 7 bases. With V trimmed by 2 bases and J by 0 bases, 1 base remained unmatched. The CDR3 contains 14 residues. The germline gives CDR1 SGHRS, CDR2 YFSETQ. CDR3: CASSLTGVNTEAFF. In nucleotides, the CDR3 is TGCGCCAGCAGCTTAACAGGGGTGAACACTGAAGCTTTCTTT.

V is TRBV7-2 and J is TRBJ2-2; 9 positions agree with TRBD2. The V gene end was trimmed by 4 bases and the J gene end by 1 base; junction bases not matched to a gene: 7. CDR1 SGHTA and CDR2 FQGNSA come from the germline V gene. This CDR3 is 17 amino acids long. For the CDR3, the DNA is TGTGCCAGCAGCTCCAGGACTAGCGCTATGAACACCGGGGAGCTGTTTTTT. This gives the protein CASSSRTSAMNTGELFF.

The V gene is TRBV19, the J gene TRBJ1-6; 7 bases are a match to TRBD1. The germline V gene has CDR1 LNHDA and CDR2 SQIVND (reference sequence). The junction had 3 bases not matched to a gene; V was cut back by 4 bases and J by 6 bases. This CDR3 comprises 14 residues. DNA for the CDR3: TGTGCCAGTAGTAACAGGGGTGGTAATTCACCCCTCCACTTT. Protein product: CASSNRGGNSPLHF.

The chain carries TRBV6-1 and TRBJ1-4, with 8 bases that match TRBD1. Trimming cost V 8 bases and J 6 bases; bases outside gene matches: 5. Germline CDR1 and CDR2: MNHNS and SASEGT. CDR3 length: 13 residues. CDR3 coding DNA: TGTGCCAGCCGACAGGGGTCATATGAAAAACTGTTTTTT. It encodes CASRQGSYEKLFF.

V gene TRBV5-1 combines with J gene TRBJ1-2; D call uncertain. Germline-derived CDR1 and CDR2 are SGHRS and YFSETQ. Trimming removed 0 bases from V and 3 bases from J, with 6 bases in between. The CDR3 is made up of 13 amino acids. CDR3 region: CASSLDRDYGYTF. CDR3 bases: TGCGCCAGCAGCTTGGACAGAGACTATGGCTACACCTTC.

DNA of the CDR3: TGTGCCAGCAGCCAGACAGGACAGGGCGGTGGCGTCCTCTACTTC. It specifies CASSQTGQGGGVLYF. The rearrangement uses TRBV11-3 and TRBJ2-7, with TRBD1 matching over 8 bases. Germline CDR1 is SGHNT and CDR2 is YENEEA. This CDR3 has 15 residues. Trimming removed 5 bases from V and 13 bases from J; junction bases left unmatched: 19. Combining the CDR3 with reference TRBV11-3 and TRBJ2-7 gives the whole variable domain EAGVVQSPRYKIIEKKQPVAFWCNPISGHNTLYWYLQNLGQGPELLIRYENEEAVDDSQLPKDRFSAERLKGVDSTLKIQPAELGDSAVYLCASSQTGQGGGVLYFGPGTRLTVT.

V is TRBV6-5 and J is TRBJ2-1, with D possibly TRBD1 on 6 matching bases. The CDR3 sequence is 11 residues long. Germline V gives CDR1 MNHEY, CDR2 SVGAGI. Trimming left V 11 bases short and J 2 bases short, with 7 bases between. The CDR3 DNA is TGTGCCGCAGGGGCCTACAATGAGCAGTTCTTC. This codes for CAAGAYNEQFF.

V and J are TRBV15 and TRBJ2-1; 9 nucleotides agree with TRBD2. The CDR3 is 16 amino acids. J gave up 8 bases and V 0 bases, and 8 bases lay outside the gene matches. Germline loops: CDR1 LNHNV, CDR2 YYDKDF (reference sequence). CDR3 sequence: CATSRDRRGGVDEQFF. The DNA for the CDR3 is TGTGCCACCAGCAGAGATAGGCGGGGGGGTGTCGATGAGCAGTTCTTC.

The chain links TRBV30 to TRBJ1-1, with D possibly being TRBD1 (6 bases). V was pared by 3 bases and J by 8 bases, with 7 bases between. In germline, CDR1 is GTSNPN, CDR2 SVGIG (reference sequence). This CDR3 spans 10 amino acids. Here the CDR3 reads CAWRGAEAFF. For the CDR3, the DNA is TGTGCCTGGAGGGGGGCAGAAGCTTTCTTT.

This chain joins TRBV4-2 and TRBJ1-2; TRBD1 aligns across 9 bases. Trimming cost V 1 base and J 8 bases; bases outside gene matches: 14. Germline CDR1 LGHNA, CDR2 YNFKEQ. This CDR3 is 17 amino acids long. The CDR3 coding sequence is TGTGCCAGCAGCCAAGGAACAGGGGGCACTTTAATTTCCGGCTACACCTTC. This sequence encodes CASSQGTGGTLISGYTF.

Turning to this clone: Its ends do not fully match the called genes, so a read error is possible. CDR3 loop: CAGSPSTGIVTEAFF. The DNA for the CDR3 is TGTGCCGGGAGTCCCTCGACGGGGATAGTGACTGAAGCTTTCTTT. The J gene is TRBJ1-1, the V gene TRBV30; D gene unclear. This CDR3 contains 15 residues. Germline V lookup: CDR1 GTSNPN, CDR2 SVGIG (reference sequence). Full variable domain (outside the CDR3, taken from reference TRBV30 and TRBJ1-1): SQTIHQWPATLVQPVGSPLSLECTVEGTSNPNLYWYRQAAGRGLQLLFYSVGIGQISSEVPQNLSASRPQDRQFILSSKKLLLSDSGFYLCAGSPSTGIVTEAFFGQGTRLTVV.

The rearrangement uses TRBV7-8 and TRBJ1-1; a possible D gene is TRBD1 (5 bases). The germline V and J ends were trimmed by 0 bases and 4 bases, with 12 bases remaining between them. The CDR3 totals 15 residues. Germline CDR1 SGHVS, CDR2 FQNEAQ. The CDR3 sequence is CASSLAGGEVTEAFF. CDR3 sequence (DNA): TGTGCCAGCAGCTTAGCGGGGGGGGAAGTCACTGAAGCTTTCTTT.

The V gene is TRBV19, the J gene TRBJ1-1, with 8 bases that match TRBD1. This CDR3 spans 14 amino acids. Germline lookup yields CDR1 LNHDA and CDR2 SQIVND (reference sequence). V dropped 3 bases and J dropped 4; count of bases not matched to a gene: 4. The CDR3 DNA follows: TGTGCCAGTAGTATGGACAGGGACGGCACTGAAGCTTTCTTT. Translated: CASSMDRDGTEAFF. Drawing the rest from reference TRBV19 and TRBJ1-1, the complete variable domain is DGGITQSPKYLFRKEGQNVTLSCEQNLNHDAMYWYRQDPGQGLRLIYYSQIVNDFQKGDIAEGYSVSREKKESFPLTVTSAQKNPTAFYLCASSMDRDGTEAFFGQGTRLTVV.

CDR3 sequence reads: CASSLEGRGTDTQYF. The CDR3 DNA follows: TGTGCCAGCAGCTTGGAGGGCAGGGGAACAGATACGCAGTATTTT. The chain has TRBV5-6 and TRBJ2-3; the D gene is possibly TRBD1 (6 bases). This CDR3 has 15 amino acids. V lost 0 bases and J 3 bases, leaving 11 bases between the germline ends. The germline CDR1 and CDR2 sequences are SGHDT and YYEEEE.

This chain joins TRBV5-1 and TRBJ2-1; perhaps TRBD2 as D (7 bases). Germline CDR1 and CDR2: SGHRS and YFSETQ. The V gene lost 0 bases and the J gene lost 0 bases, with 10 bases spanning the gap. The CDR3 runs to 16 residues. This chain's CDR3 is CASSLEGGSSYNEQFF. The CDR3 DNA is TGCGCCAGCAGCTTGGAGGGGGGGAGCTCCTACAATGAGCAGTTCTTC. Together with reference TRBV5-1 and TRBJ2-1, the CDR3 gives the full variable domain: KAGVTQTPRYLIKTRGQQVTLSCSPISGHRSVSWYQQTPGQGLQFLFEYFSETQRNKGNFPGRFSGRQFSNSRSEMNVSTLELGDSALYLCASSLEGGSSYNEQFFGPGTRLTVL.

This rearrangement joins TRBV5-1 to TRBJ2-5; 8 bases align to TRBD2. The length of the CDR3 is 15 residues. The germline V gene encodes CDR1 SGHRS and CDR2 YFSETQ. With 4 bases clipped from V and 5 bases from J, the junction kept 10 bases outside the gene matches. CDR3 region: CASSVLTSEKETQYF. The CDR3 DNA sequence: TGCGCCAGCAGCGTACTGACTAGCGAGAAGGAGACCCAGTACTTC.

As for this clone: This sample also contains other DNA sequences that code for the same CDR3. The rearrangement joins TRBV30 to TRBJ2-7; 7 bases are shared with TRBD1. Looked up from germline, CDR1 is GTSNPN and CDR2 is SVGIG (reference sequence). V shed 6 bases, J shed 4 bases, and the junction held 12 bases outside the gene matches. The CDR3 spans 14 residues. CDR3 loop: CACAEGAILYEQYF. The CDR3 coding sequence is TGTGCCTGCGCCGAGGGGGCAATCCTGTACGAGCAGTACTTC.